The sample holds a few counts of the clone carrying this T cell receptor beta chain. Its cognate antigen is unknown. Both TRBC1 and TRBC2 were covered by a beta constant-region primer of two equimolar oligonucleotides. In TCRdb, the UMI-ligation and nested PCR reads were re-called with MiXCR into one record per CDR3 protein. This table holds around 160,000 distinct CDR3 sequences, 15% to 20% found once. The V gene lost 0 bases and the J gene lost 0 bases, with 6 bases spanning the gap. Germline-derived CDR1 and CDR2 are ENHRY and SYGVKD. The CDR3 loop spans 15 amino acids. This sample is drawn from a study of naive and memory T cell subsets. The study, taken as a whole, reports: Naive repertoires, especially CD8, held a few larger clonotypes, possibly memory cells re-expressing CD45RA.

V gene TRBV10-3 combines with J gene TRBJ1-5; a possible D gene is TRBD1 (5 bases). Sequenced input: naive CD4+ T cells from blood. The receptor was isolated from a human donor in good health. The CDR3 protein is CAISESGASNQPQHF. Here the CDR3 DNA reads TGTGCCATCAGTGAGTCAGGGGCTAGCAATCAGCCCCAGCATTTT.